The 6 T cell receptor beta chains in this list originate from one sample, sequenced in a study of shared clonotypes between healthy human individuals. Some clones are missing from TCRdb's copy, which holds only in-frame ones; the method was immunoSEQ multiplex PCR. The data contain about 1.5 million clones, roughly 96% of them seen just once; the ten biggest clones take up roughly 1.2%. The sequencing input was naive CD4+ T cells sorted from blood. Specified subset: CD45RA+ positively selected. These receptors were obtained from a man aged 25-45 years in good health.

The rearrangement joins TRBV6-5 to TRBJ2-1; 7 bases are a match to TRBD1. In germline, CDR1 is MNHEY, CDR2 SVGAGI. The CDR3 runs 14 residues. The trim removed 10 bases at V and 0 bases at J, leaving 6 bases unmatched. In DNA, the CDR3 is TGTGCCACCAGGGACAGCACCTCCTACAATGAGCAGTTCTTC. Translated: CATRDSTSYNEQFF.

The chain couples TRBV5-1 to TRBJ2-7; D not certain. V gave up 2 bases and J gave up 9 bases, with 18 bases separating them. The CDR3 is 14 residues long. Germline values: CDR1 SGHRS, CDR2 YFSETQ. CDR3 loop: CASSLDSPRVGQYF. Here the CDR3 DNA reads TGCGCCAGCAGCTTAGATTCCCCACGTGTCGGGCAGTACTTC.

Notes on this clone: Other DNA sequences in the sample encode the same CDR3. This sequence joins TRBV5-1 and TRBJ1-1, with 7 bases fitting TRBD1. CDR3 length: 14 residues. Looked up from germline, CDR1 is SGHRS and CDR2 is YFSETQ. V was pared by 0 bases and J by 3 bases, with 2 bases of the junction left unmatched. Here the CDR3 DNA reads TGCGCCAGCAGCTTGGTTCAGGGGGACACTGAAGCTTTCTTT. Translation gives CASSLVQGDTEAFF.

The chain links TRBV5-1 to TRBJ2-5, with D tentatively TRBD2 (5 bases). CDR3 length: 14 amino acids. CDR1 is SGHRS and CDR2 is YFSETQ in the germline V gene. V lost 0 bases and J 5 bases, leaving 11 bases between the germline ends. The CDR3 protein is CASSLAGIRETQYF. CDR3 in DNA: TGCGCCAGCAGCTTGGCCGGGATCCGGGAGACCCAGTACTTC.

This sequence joins TRBV2 and TRBJ2-1; possible D gene TRBD2, 5 bases. Trimming pared 7 bases from V and 7 bases from J, leaving 20 bases between. The germline V gene has CDR1 SNHLY and CDR2 FYNNEI. The CDR3 has 15 residues. The CDR3 coding sequence is TGTGCCAGCAAGCTTGGTATCTCCGCGGGTAATGAGCAGTTCTTC. It specifies CASKLGISAGNEQFF.

The gene calls are TRBV5-6 and TRBJ1-1, with D perhaps matching TRBD1 (6 bases). Germline V CDR1 and CDR2: SGHDT, YYEEEE. The CDR3 loop spans 11 amino acids. V shed 4 bases and J shed 7 bases, with 8 bases lying between them. The CDR3: CASSRTVEAFF. The CDR3 nucleotides are TGTGCCAGCAGCCGGACAGTTGAAGCTTTCTTT.